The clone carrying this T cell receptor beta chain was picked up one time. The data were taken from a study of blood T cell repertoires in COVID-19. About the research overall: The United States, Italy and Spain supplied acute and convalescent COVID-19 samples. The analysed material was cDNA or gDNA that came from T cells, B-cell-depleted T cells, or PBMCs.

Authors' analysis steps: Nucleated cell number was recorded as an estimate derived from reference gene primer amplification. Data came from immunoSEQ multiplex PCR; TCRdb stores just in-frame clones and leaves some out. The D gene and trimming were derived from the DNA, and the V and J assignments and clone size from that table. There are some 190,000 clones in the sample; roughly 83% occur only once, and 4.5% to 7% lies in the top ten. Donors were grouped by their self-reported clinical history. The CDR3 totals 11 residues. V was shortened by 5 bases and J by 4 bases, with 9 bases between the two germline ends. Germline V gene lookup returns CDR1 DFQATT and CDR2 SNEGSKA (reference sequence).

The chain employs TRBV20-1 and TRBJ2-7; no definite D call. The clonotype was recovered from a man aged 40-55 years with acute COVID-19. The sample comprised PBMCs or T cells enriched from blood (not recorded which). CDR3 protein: CSAENRYEQYF. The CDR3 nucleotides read TGCAGTGCTGAGAACCGGTACGAGCAGTACTTC.